What follows are 9 T cell receptor beta chains derived from one specimen sequenced in a study of cytomegalovirus exposure and HLA in healthy donors. The primer mix had 60 Vbeta and 13 Jbeta primers. Generated by immunoSEQ multiplex PCR, the TCRdb table keeps only in-frame clones and is missing some. The table has about 55,000 clones, 65% to 80% seen once. Sequenced input: PBMCs. All receptors derive from a female donor in good health and CMV-seronegative.

This chain uses TRBV4-1 with TRBJ2-1, with 12 positions matching TRBD2. The ends lost 2 bases at V and 7 bases at J; junction bases unmatched: 15. The CDR3 sequence is 19 residues long. CDR1 MGHRA and CDR2 YSYEKL come from the germline V gene. DNA for the CDR3: TGCGCCAGCAGCCAACCTTCTGGGCTAGCGGGAGGGCCAGGGAATGAGCAGTTCTTC. It specifies CASSQPSGLAGGPGNEQFF.

The chain couples TRBV7-9 to TRBJ2-1, with D possibly matching TRBD1 (5 bases). The CDR3 runs to 15 residues. With 10 bases removed from V and 7 bases from J, the gap between germline ends came to 23 bases. CDR1 SEHNR and CDR2 FQNEAQ come from the germline V gene (reference sequence). The CDR3 protein is CAMPIVGRPWNEQFF. CDR3 DNA: TGTGCCATGCCCATCGTGGGGCGGCCTTGGAATGAGCAGTTCTTC.

The chain recombines TRBV7-8 with TRBJ2-4; D possibly corresponds to TRBD1 (6 bases). The CDR3 runs to 14 residues. V gave up 5 bases and J gave up 6 bases, with 14 bases separating them. Looked up from germline, CDR1 is SGHVS and CDR2 is FQNEAQ. For the CDR3, the DNA is TGTGCCAGCAGCACCTACAGGGAAACAAACATTCAGTACTTC. Translation: CASSTYRETNIQYF.

The V gene is TRBV28, the J gene TRBJ2-7; 10 bases match TRBD1. Trimming at V came to 4 bases and at J to 0 bases, leaving 9 bases not matched to a gene. Germline lookup yields CDR1 MDHEN and CDR2 SYDVKM. The CDR3 contains 17 residues. The CDR3 nucleotides are TGTGCCAGCAGTTCGTGGGGACAGGGGACTATCTCCTACGAGCAGTACTTC. Amino acid sequence: CASSSWGQGTISYEQYF.

This clone is termed medium-sized. The V and J genes are TRBV10-3 and TRBJ2-3, with 10 bases lining up with TRBD1. This CDR3 contains 15 residues. Trimming removed 6 bases from V and 1 base from J; junction bases left unmatched: 4. CDR1 is ENHRY and CDR2 is SYGVKD in the germline V gene. The CDR3 reads CAIRPGTGGTDTQYF. CDR3 coding DNA: TGTGCCATCAGGCCCGGGACAGGGGGCACAGATACGCAGTATTTT.

This clone has a handful of counts. The CDR3 sequence is CASSLGGLIAERGEQFF. For the CDR3, the DNA is TGTGCCAGCAGCTTGGGGGGGCTTATAGCAGAACGGGGTGAGCAGTTCTTC. The chain employs TRBV5-4 and TRBJ2-1; D might be TRBD1 (6 bases). The CDR3 is 17 amino acids. The germline V gene has CDR1 SGHNT and CDR2 YYREEE (reference sequence). With 0 bases removed from V and 9 bases from J, the gap between germline ends came to 22 bases.

This chain joins TRBV19 and TRBJ2-7; 10 bases match TRBD1. From germline, CDR1 is LNHDA and CDR2 SQIVND (reference sequence). This CDR3 is 17 amino acids long. V lost 6 bases to trimming and J lost 5 bases; unmatched junction nucleotides: 16. CDR3 protein: CASSSGTGVPHRDEQYF. The CDR3 bases are TGTGCCAGTAGCTCCGGGACAGGGGTACCCCATAGGGACGAGCAGTACTTC.

The V call is TRBV18, the J call TRBJ2-5; TRBD1 is a possible D gene (6 bases). There are 14 residues in the CDR3. Germline V lookup: CDR1 KGHSH, CDR2 LQKENI. V lost 0 bases to trimming and J lost 2 bases, with 7 bases between them. CDR3: CASSPPGTQETQYF. The CDR3 nucleotides read TGTGCCAGCTCACCACCCGGGACACAAGAGACCCAGTACTTC.

The genes are TRBV15 and TRBJ2-1, with 10 bases that match TRBD2. CDR3 length: 13 amino acids. Germline values: CDR1 LNHNV, CDR2 YYDKDF (reference sequence). J was trimmed by 14 bases and V by 1 base; bases with no gene match: 5. CDR3 amino acids: CATSRGSGGSEFF. As DNA, the CDR3 is TGTGCCACCAGCAGAGGTAGCGGGGGGTCAGAGTTCTTC.